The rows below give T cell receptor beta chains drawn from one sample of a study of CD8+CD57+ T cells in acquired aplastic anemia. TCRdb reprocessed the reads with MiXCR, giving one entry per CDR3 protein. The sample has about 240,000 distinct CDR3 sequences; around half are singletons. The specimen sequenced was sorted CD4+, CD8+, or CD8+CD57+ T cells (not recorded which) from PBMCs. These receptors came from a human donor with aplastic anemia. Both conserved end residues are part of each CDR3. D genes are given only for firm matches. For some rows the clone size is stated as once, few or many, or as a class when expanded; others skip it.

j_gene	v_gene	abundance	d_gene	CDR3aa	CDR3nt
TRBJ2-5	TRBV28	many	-	CASSSDPRVQETQYF	TGTGCCAGCAGCTCCGACCCTCGGGTACAAGAGACCCAGTACTTC
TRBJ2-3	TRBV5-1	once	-	CASSQLAGQVDTQYF	TGCGCCAGCAGCCAACTAGCCGGGCAGGTGGATACGCAGTATTTT
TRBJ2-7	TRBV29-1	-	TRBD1	CSVGQGGWPAYEQYF	TGCAGCGTGGGACAGGGGGGATGGCCGGCCTACGAGCAGTACTTC
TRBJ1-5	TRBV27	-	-	CASSLYSSQPQHF	TGTGCCAGCAGTCTCTATAGCAGTCAGCCCCAGCATTTT
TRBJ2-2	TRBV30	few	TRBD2	CAWRREGTGELFF	TGTGCCTGGAGGAGGGAGGGGACCGGGGAGCTGTTTTTT
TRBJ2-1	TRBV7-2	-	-	CASSLVARGASYNEQFF	TGTGCCAGCAGCTTAGTTGCCAGGGGCGCTTCCTACAATGAGCAGTTCTTC
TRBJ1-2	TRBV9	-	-	CASSGGLAGANYGYTF	TGTGCCAGCAGCGGGGGACTAGCGGGAGCTAACTATGGCTACACCTTC
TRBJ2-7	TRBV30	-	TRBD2	CAWGLAVDYNEQYF	TGTGCCTGGGGACTAGCGGTCGACTACAATGAGCAGTACTTC
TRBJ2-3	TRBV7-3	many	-	CASSLSEGSTDTQYF	TGTGCCAGCAGCTTAAGTGAGGGTAGCACAGATACGCAGTATTTT
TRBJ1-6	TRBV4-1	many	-	CASSQALVREDLHF	TGCGCCAGCAGCCAAGCCCTGGTTAGGGAGGACCTCCACTTT
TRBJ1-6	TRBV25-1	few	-	CASSEPTGGASPLHF	TGTGCCAGCAGTGAACCGACGGGGGGAGCGTCACCCCTCCACTTT
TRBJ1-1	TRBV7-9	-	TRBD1	CASSLTGAKYTEAFF	TGTGCCAGCAGCTTAACAGGGGCTAAGTACACTGAAGCTTTCTTT
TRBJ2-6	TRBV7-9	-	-	CASSKGSWGANVLTF	TGTGCCAGCAGCAAAGGGTCCTGGGGGGCCAACGTCCTGACTTTC
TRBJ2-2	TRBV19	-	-	CAWSVSNTGELFF	TGTGCCTGGAGTGTATCGAACACCGGGGAGCTGTTTTTT
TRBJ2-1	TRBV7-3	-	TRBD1	CASSGTGVSTYNEQFF	TGTGCCAGCAGCGGCACAGGGGTCTCGACCTACAATGAGCAGTTCTTC
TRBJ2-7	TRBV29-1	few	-	CSVAGTYEQYF	TGCAGCGTTGCCGGGACCTACGAGCAGTACTTC
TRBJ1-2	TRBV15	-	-	CATSRDWSSDYGYTF	TGTGCCACCAGCAGAGATTGGAGCAGCGACTATGGCTACACCTTC
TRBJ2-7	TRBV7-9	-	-	CASSLAVRGSSEQYF	TGTGCCAGCAGCTTAGCAGTCAGGGGCTCCAGCGAGCAGTACTTC
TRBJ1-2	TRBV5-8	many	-	CASSLDPGVLPNYGYTF	TGTGCCAGCAGCTTGGACCCAGGGGTCCTCCCCAACTATGGCTACACCTTC
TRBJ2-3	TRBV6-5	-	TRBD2	CASSYSTSGGTDTQYF	TGTGCCAGCAGTTACTCGACTAGCGGCGGCACAGATACGCAGTATTTT
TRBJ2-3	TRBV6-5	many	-	CASSSYEDTQYF	TGTGCCAGCAGCAGTTACGAAGATACGCAGTATTTT
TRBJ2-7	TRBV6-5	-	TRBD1	CASGLGQGVDEQYF	TGTGCCAGCGGGCTAGGACAGGGGGTCGACGAGCAGTACTTC
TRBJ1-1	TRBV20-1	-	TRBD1	CSARPTGATEAFF	TGCAGTGCTCGCCCGACAGGGGCCACTGAAGCTTTCTTT
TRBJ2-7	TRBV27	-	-	CASSLRNGYEQYF	TGTGCCAGCAGTTTACGGAACGGCTACGAGCAGTACTTC
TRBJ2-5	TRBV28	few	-	CASSLGLKKETQYF	TGTGCCAGCAGTTTAGGGTTAAAGAAAGAGACCCAGTACTTC
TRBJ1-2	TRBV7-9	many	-	CASSSGDGRGGYTF	TGTGCCAGCAGCTCAGGGGATGGAAGGGGGGGCTACACCTTC
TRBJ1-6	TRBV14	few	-	CASSHGGSSYNSPLHF	TGTGCCAGCAGCCACGGAGGGAGCTCCTATAATTCACCCCTCCACTTT
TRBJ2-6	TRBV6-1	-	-	CASSWGAGGANVLTF	TGTGCCAGCAGCTGGGGGGCAGGTGGGGCCAACGTCCTGACTTTC
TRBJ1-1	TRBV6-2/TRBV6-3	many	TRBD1	CASSATGDGTEAFF	TGTGCCAGCAGTGCGACAGGGGATGGCACTGAAGCTTTCTTT
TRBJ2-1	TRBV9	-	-	CASSVIDPGEQFF	TGTGCCAGCAGCGTAATCGATCCCGGTGAGCAGTTCTTC
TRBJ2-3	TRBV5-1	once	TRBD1	CACGLRDRGPDTQYF	TGCGCCTGCGGCCTCCGGGACAGGGGCCCAGATACGCAGTATTTT
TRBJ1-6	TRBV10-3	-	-	CATQQGADKPLHF	TGTGCCACACAACAGGGAGCCGACAAGCCCCTCCACTTT
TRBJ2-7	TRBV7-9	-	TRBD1	CASSDANRGSYEQYF	TGTGCCAGCAGTGACGCGAACAGGGGCTCCTACGAGCAGTACTTC
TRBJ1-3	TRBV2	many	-	CASSEENPSGNTIYF	TGTGCCAGCAGTGAAGAAAACCCATCTGGAAACACCATATATTTT